This paragraph reports one T cell receptor beta chain. These data originate in a study of T cell changes during pregnancy in multiple sclerosis. CDR3 length: 14 residues. V trimming: 5 bases; J trimming: 8 bases; junction bases outside the gene matches: 6. Germline V gene data show CDR1 as SEHNR and CDR2 as FQNEAQ (reference sequence). Here immunoSEQ multiplex PCR was the method, and the copy in TCRdb shows in-frame clones only, minus some. The table records 35,000 to 45,000 clones, around 90% of them present only once. The chain has TRBV7-9 and TRBJ1-2, with 12 bases fitting TRBD1. Sequences were derived from CD4+ T cells from peripheral blood mononuclear cells, sampled in the third trimester of pregnancy. The sequence came from a female donor with multiple sclerosis, enrolled in a pregnancy study. CDR3 sequence reads: CASSQGQGAGGYTF. In nucleotides, the CDR3 is TGTGCCAGCAGCCAGGGACAGGGGGCGGGCGGCTACACCTTC.